The 21 T cell receptor beta chains listed next were all sequenced from one sample in a study of blood T cell repertoires in COVID-19. Assay: immunoSEQ multiplex PCR; the TCRdb copy retains only in-frame clones and omits some. The table has about 150,000 clones, 75% to 85% seen once. Sequenced material: peripheral blood. Every receptor here comes from a man aged 55 to 70 with acute or convalescent COVID-19.

The V and J genes are TRBV6-6 and TRBJ1-4; D possibly corresponds to TRBD1 (6 bases). With 4 bases removed from V and 6 bases from J, the gap between germline ends came to 12 bases. The CDR3 has 14 residues. The V gene's germline CDR1 is MNHNY and CDR2 SVGAGI (reference sequence). The CDR3 DNA is TGTGCCAGCAGTTTCTTTAACAGGGATGAAAAACTGTTTTTT. It translates to CASSFFNRDEKLFF.

The chain links TRBV28 to TRBJ2-2, with D maybe TRBD1 (6 bases). Germline V gives CDR1 MDHEN, CDR2 SYDVKM. Trimming left V 1 base short and J 7 bases short, with 13 bases between. This CDR3 region has 15 residues. Here the CDR3 reads CASSLYATGSGELFF. The CDR3 bases are TGTGCCAGCAGTTTATATGCGACAGGAAGCGGGGAGCTGTTTTTT.

This clone was seen just once. The V gene is TRBV6-5, the J gene TRBJ1-2, with D hard to call. The germline CDR1 and CDR2 sequences are MNHEY and SVGAGI. Trimming pared 4 bases from V and 2 bases from J, leaving 17 bases between. The CDR3 consists of 16 residues. The CDR3 DNA sequence: TGTGCCAGCAGTTCGGGCGCGCGGGGAGGGAACTATGGCTACACCTTC. This translates into CASSSGARGGNYGYTF.

This rearrangement joins TRBV6-2 or TRBV6-3 to TRBJ2-7; possibly TRBD2 for D (6 bases). Germline CDR1 MNHEY, CDR2 SVGEGT. The CDR3 length is 13 residues. V was shortened by 0 bases and J by 5 bases, with 8 bases between the two germline ends. Here the CDR3 reads CASSYSDYNEQYF. The CDR3 bases are TGTGCCAGCAGTTACTCGGACTATAACGAGCAGTACTTC.

The chain carries TRBV7-9 and TRBJ2-5; a weak D match, TRBD1 (6 bases). Trimming pared 5 bases from V and 3 bases from J, leaving 13 bases between. This CDR3 has 14 residues. CDR1 and CDR2 from the germline V gene are SEHNR and FQNEAQ (reference sequence). CDR3 nucleotides: TGTGCCAGCAGCCCCTATTACAGGGAAGAGACCCAGTACTTC. Translated: CASSPYYREETQYF.

The rearrangement joins TRBV2 to TRBJ1-1; D is unresolved. CDR3 length equals 13 residues. Deletions cut 6 bases from V and 0 bases from J, with 8 bases between. CDR1 is SNHLY, CDR2 FYNNEI, per germline. CDR3 nucleotides: TGTGCCAGCAGAAAAACAGTGAACACTGAAGCTTTCTTT. Translated: CASRKTVNTEAFF.

V and J are TRBV6-5 and TRBJ1-3; no clear D. The CDR3 loop spans 13 amino acids. Germline lookup yields CDR1 MNHEY and CDR2 SVGAGI. Trimming removed 6 bases at V and 0 bases at J, with 6 bases between. The CDR3 region is CASSSVSGNTIYF. CDR3 nucleotides: TGTGCCAGCAGCTCCGTCTCTGGAAACACCATATATTTT.

The chain joins TRBV5-1 to TRBJ2-3, with a weak D call TRBD2 (5 bases). V dropped 2 bases and J dropped 1 base, with 14 bases sitting between them. The CDR3 is made up of 16 amino acids. Per the germline V gene, CDR1 is SGHRS and CDR2 is YFSETQ. The CDR3 sequence: CASSFSRTAGTDTQYF. Written as DNA, the CDR3 is TGCGCCAGCAGCTTTTCTCGGACTGCCGGCACAGATACGCAGTATTTT.

This chain links TRBV5-1 with TRBJ2-5; the match to TRBD2 covers 11 bases. From germline, CDR1 is SGHRS and CDR2 YFSETQ. This CDR3 is built from 18 residues. Trimming at V came to 0 bases and at J to 4 bases, leaving 11 bases not matched to a gene. The CDR3: CASSLGLAGGSTGETQYF. In nucleotides, the CDR3 is TGCGCCAGCAGCTTGGGGCTAGCGGGGGGCTCCACGGGAGAGACCCAGTACTTC.

The chain employs TRBV12-3 or TRBV12-4 and TRBJ2-2; 8 bases fit TRBD1. The CDR3 spans 13 residues. V lost 6 bases, J lost 7 bases, and 4 bases stayed unmatched. The CDR3 spells CASRRQGIGELFF. CDR3 nucleotide sequence: TGTGCCAGCAGGCGACAGGGGATCGGGGAGCTGTTTTTT.

Comments on this clone: The junction and the germline gene differ at one end; a read error may be behind it. The chain recombines TRBV5-4 with TRBJ2-7; D unclear. This CDR3 spans 12 amino acids. Germline values: CDR1 SGHNT, CDR2 YYREEE (reference sequence). CDR3 in amino acids: CASSSDESERYF. The CDR3 bases are TGTGCCAGCAGCTCGGATGAAAGCGAGCGGTACTTC.

V is TRBV6-2 or TRBV6-3 and J is TRBJ2-5; tentatively, D is TRBD2 (5 bases). V lost 5 bases, J lost 5 bases, and 18 bases lay in between. The CDR3 is 15 residues long. Germline V gives CDR1 MNHEY, CDR2 SVGEGT. Here the CDR3 DNA reads TGTGCCAGCAGTCAAAGTAACGGGGTCGGGGAGACCCAGTACTTC. Amino acids: CASSQSNGVGETQYF.

V and J are TRBV10-3 and TRBJ1-6, with D possibly matching TRBD1 (6 bases). CDR1 ENHRY and CDR2 SYGVKD come from the germline V gene. The CDR3 consists of 14 residues. V lost 3 bases and J 9 bases, leaving 12 bases between the germline ends. Here the CDR3 reads CAISDGGPASPLHF. The CDR3 region has the DNA TGTGCCATCAGTGACGGGGGGCCGGCTTCACCCCTCCACTTT.

The genes are TRBV5-1 and TRBJ1-4; the match to TRBD1 covers 9 bases. Germline loops: CDR1 SGHRS, CDR2 YFSETQ. The CDR3 runs 14 residues. J gave up 7 bases and V 4 bases, and 5 bases lay outside the gene matches. The CDR3 sequence: CASSHPGQGEKLFF. In DNA form, the CDR3 reads TGCGCCAGCAGCCACCCGGGACAGGGTGAAAAACTGTTTTTT.

This rearrangement joins TRBV7-2 to TRBJ1-5, with 11 bases that match TRBD1. The CDR3 sequence is 15 residues long. V was pared by 1 base and J by 6 bases, with 2 bases of the junction left unmatched. Germline CDR1 reads SGHTA; CDR2 reads FQGNSA. This chain's CDR3 is CASSLGDRGAQPQHF. Written as DNA, the CDR3 is TGTGCCAGCAGCTTAGGGGACAGGGGGGCTCAGCCCCAGCATTTT.

This rearrangement joins TRBV5-1 to TRBJ2-7, with 7 bases identical to TRBD2. Trimming took 3 bases from V and 2 from J; bases not matched to a gene: 11. The CDR3 is made up of 16 amino acids. The germline V gene has CDR1 SGHRS and CDR2 YFSETQ. The CDR3 coding sequence is TGCGCCAGCAGCTCCATCCCACGGGGGAGGGCCTACGAGCAGTACTTC. Translated: CASSSIPRGRAYEQYF.

The chain carries TRBV19 and TRBJ2-5, with 9 bases matching TRBD1. Germline V gene lookup returns CDR1 LNHDA and CDR2 SQIVND (reference sequence). The CDR3 length is 16 residues. The ends lost 4 bases at V and 5 bases at J; junction bases unmatched: 11. The CDR3 region is CASSKRTGVPGETQYF. CDR3 in DNA: TGTGCCAGTAGTAAAAGGACAGGGGTTCCGGGGGAGACCCAGTACTTC. The variable domain in full, with the rest retrieved from reference TRBV19 and TRBJ2-5, is DGGITQSPKYLFRKEGQNVTLSCEQNLNHDAMYWYRQDPGQGLRLIYYSQIVNDFQKGDIAEGYSVSREKKESFPLTVTSAQKNPTAFYLCASSKRTGVPGETQYFGPGTRLLVL.

The chain is built from TRBV14 and TRBJ2-1; D call uncertain. The CDR3 totals 12 residues. The ends were cut back, 6 bases at V and 9 bases at J, with 12 bases in the middle. The germline V gene encodes CDR1 SGHDN and CDR2 FVKESK. The DNA of the CDR3 is TGTGCCAGCAGTCCTAGACCGACTGAGCAGTTCTTC. Translating it yields CASSPRPTEQFF.

The genes are TRBV2 and TRBJ1-5; 8 nucleotides align to TRBD1. The germline CDR1 and CDR2 sequences are SNHLY and FYNNEI. V was clipped by 6 bases and J by 3 bases; unmatched bases: 7. CDR3 length: 15 amino acids. CDR3 loop: CASSADRVTNQPQHF. The CDR3 DNA follows: TGTGCCAGCAGCGCGGACAGGGTGACCAATCAGCCCCAGCATTTT.

The chain couples TRBV30 to TRBJ2-2; TRBD2 aligns across 7 bases. J lost 4 bases, V lost 4 bases, and 6 bases had no gene match. From germline, CDR1 is GTSNPN and CDR2 SVGIG (reference sequence). There are 14 residues in the CDR3. The CDR3 region is CAWNLGGGTGELFF. For the CDR3, the DNA is TGTGCCTGGAATCTGGGGGGGGGCACCGGGGAGCTGTTTTTT. Supplemented by reference TRBV30 and TRBJ2-2, the full variable domain reads SQTIHQWPATLVQPVGSPLSLECTVEGTSNPNLYWYRQAAGRGLQLLFYSVGIGQISSEVPQNLSASRPQDRQFILSSKKLLLSDSGFYLCAWNLGGGTGELFFGEGSRLTVL.

The chain links TRBV13 to TRBJ2-6; D is possibly TRBD1 (6 bases). The CDR3 loop spans 15 amino acids. The V and J ends lost 2 bases and 2 bases respectively, with 7 bases between them. Looked up from germline, CDR1 is PRHDT and CDR2 is FYEKMQ (reference sequence). The CDR3 DNA follows: TGTGCCAGCAGCTTACAGGGGACTGGGGCCAACGTCCTGACTTTC. Protein: CASSLQGTGANVLTF.